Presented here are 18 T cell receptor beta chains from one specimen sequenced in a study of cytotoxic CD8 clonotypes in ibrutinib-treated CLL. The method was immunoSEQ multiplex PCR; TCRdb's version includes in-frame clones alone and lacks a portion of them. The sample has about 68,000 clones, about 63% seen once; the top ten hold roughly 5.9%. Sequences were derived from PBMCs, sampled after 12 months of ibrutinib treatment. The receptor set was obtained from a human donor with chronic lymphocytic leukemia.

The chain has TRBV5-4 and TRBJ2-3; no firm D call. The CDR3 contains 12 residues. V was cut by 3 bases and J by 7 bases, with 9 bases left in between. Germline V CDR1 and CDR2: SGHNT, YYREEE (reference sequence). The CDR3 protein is CASSSDGYTQYF. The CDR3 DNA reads TGTGCCAGCAGCTCAGACGGTTATACGCAGTATTTT.

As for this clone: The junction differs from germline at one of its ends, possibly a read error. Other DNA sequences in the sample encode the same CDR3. CDR3 sequence (DNA): TGCAGCGTCGAAGGTCGGGGGGACGAAAAACTGTTTTTT. Its translation is CSVEGRGDEKLFF. J is TRBJ1-4 and V is TRBV29-1; perhaps TRBD1 as D (5 bases). The V gene's germline CDR1 is SQVTM and CDR2 ANQGSEA. The CDR3 loop spans 13 amino acids.

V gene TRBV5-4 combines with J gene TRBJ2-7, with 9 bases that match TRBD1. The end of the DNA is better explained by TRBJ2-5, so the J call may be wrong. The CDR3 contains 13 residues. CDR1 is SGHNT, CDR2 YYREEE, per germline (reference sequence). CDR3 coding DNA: TGTGCCGTAACAGGGGGCGCGGGAGAGACCCAGTACTTC. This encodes CAVTGGAGETQYF.

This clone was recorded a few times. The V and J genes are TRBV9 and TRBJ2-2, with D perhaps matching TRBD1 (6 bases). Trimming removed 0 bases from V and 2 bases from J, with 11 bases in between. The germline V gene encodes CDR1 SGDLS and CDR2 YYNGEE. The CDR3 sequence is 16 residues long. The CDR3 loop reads CASSVVDSRNTGELFF. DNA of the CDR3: TGTGCCAGCAGCGTAGTGGACAGTAGAAACACCGGGGAGCTGTTTTTT.

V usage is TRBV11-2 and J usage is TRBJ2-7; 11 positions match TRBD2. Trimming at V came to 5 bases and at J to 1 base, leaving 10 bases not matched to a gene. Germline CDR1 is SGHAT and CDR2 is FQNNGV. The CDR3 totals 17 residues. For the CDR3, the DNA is TGTGCCAGCAGCCCACGGGGGCTAGCGGGGGGATCCTACGAGCAGTACTTC. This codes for CASSPRGLAGGSYEQYF.

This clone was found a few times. CDR3 bases: TGTGCCAGCAGTAAGGACAGGGCCTACGAGCAGTACTTC. Its translation: CASSKDRAYEQYF. The chain recombines TRBV2 with TRBJ2-7; TRBD1 agrees at 8 bases. After removal of 5 bases from V and 2 bases from J, the junction contained 2 bases not matched to a gene. CDR1 SNHLY and CDR2 FYNNEI come from the germline V gene. The CDR3 totals 13 residues.

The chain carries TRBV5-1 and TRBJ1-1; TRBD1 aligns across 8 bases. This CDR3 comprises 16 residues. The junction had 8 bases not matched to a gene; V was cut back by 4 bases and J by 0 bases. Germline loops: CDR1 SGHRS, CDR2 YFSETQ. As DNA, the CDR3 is TGCGCCAGCAGCCCGCCGGGACAGGACGTGAACACTGAAGCTTTCTTT. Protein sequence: CASSPPGQDVNTEAFF.

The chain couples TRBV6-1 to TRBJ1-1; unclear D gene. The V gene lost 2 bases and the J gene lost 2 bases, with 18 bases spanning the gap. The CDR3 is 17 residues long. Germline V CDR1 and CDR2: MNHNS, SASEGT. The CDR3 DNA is TGTGCCAGCAGTGAAAGACACTCCAGGTCCTTTAACACTGAAGCTTTCTTT. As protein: CASSERHSRSFNTEAFF.

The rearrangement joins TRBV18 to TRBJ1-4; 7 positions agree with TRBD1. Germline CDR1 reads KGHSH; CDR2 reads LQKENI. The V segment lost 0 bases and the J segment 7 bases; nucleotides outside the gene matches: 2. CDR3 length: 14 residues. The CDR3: CASSPPGTAEKLFF. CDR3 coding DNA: TGTGCCAGCTCACCACCAGGGACAGCTGAAAAACTGTTTTTT. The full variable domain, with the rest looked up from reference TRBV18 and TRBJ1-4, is NAGVMQNPRHLVRRRGQEARLRCSPMKGHSHVYWYRQLPEEGLKFMVYLQKENIIDESGMPKERFSAEFPKEGPSILRIQQVVRGDSAAYFCASSPPGTAEKLFFGSGTQLSVL.

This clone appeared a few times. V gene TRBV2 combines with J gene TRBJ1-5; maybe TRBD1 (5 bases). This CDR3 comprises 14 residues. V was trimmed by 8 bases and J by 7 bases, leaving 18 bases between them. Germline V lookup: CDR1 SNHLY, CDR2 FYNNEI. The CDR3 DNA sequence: TGTGCCAGCGACGATCAAAAACCAGGGCAGCCCCAGCATTTT. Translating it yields CASDDQKPGQPQHF. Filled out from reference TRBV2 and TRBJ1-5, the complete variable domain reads EPEVTQTPSHQVTQMGQEVILRCVPISNHLYFYWYRQILGQKVEFLVSFYNNEISEKSEIFDDQFSVERPDGSNFTLKIRSTKLEDSAMYFCASDDQKPGQPQHFGDGTRLSIL.

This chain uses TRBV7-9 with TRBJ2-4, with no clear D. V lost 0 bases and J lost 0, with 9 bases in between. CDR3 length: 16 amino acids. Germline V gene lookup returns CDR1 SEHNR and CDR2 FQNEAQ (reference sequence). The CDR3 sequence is CASSLADGVAKNIQYF. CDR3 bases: TGTGCCAGCAGCTTAGCGGATGGTGTAGCCAAAAACATTCAGTACTTC.

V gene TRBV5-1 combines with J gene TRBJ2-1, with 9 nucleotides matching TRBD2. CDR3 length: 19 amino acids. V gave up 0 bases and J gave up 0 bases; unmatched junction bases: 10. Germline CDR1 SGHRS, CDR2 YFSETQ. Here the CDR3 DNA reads TGCGCCAGCAGCTTGGTAGGGCTTAGCGGGGGCAGCTCCTACAATGAGCAGTTCTTC. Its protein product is CASSLVGLSGGSSYNEQFF.

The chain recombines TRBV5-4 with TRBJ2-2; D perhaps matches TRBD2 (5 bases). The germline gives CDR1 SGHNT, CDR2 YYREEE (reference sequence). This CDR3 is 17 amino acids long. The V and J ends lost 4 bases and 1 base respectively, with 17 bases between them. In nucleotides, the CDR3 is TGTGCCAGCAGCAGAGCCCAACGGGCGGGGAACACCGGGGAGCTGTTTTTT. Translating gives CASSRAQRAGNTGELFF. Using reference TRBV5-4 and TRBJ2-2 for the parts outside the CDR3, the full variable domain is ETGVTQSPTHLIKTRGQQVTLRCSSQSGHNTVSWYQQALGQGPQFIFQYYREEENGRGNFPPRFSGLQFPNYSSELNVNALELDDSALYLCASSRAQRAGNTGELFFGEGSRLTVL.

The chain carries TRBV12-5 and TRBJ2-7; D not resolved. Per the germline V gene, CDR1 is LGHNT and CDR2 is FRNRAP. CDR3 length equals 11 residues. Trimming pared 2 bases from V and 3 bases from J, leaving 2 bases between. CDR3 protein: CASGLNYEQYF. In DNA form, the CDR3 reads TGTGCTAGTGGTTTGAACTACGAGCAGTACTTC.

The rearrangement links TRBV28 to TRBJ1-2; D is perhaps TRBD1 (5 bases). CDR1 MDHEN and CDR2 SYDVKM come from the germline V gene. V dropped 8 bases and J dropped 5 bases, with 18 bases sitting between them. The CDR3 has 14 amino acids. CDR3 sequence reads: CASDLRGRNYGYTF. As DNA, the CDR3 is TGTGCCAGCGACCTGCGGGGGAGAAATTATGGCTACACCTTC.

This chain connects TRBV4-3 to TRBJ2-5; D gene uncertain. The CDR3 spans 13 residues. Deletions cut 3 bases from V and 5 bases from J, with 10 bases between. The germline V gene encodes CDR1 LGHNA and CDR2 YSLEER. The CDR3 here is CASSQVAGETQYF. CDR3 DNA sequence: TGCGCCAGCAGCCAGGTAGCTGGGGAGACCCAGTACTTC.

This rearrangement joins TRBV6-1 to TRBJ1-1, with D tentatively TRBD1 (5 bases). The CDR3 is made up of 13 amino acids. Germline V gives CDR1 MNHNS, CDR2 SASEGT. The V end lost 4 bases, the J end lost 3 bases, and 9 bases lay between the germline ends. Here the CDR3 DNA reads TGTGCCAGCAGTGTCGGCAGGGACACTGAAGCTTTCTTT. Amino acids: CASSVGRDTEAFF.

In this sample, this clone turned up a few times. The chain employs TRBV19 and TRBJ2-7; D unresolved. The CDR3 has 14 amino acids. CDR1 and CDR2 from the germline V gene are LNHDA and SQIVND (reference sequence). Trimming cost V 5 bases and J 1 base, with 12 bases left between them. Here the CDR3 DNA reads TGTGCCAGTAGTTCAGGAAGCCTATCCTACGAGCAGTACTTC. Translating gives CASSSGSLSYEQYF.